This TCR beta chain was captured by sequencing in a study of blood T cell repertoires in COVID-19. Study-wide context: In each case, the material was cDNA or gDNA derived from T cells, B-cell-depleted T cells, or PBMCs.

Remarks on this clone: Other nucleotide sequences from this sample produce the same CDR3.

Per the authors' pipeline: Reference gene primer amplification gave estimated nucleated cell counts. Sequencing was performed with immunoSEQ multiplex PCR; in TCRdb, only in-frame clones are kept and a portion is missing. V and J calls and clone size are given by that table; D and trimming were obtained from the DNA. The sample has tens of thousands of clones; roughly 82% are singletons. The CDR3 is 14 amino acids. Germline CDR1 is LNHDA and CDR2 is SQIVND (reference sequence). V lost 5 bases and J lost 1; bases outside the gene matches: 3. The chain combines TRBV19 with TRBJ2-3; TRBD1 matches at 7 bases. The specimen was peripheral blood. The receptor was derived from a middle-aged man with active or convalescent COVID-19. The CDR3 spells CASSPDRGTDTQYF. The CDR3 nucleotides read TGTGCCAGTAGTCCAGACAGGGGCACAGATACGCAGTATTTT.